The clone carrying this T cell receptor (beta chain) appeared once. Study processing details: Counts of nucleated cells, estimated from reference gene primer amplification, were obtained. The data were produced by immunoSEQ multiplex PCR, yet TCRdb's version contains in-frame clones alone and is incomplete. The DNA was the basis for D and trimming; V, J and clone size are from that table. The sample records around 230,000 clones, just under 85% being singletons. The CDR3 sequence is 13 residues long. Trimming pared 8 bases from V and 3 bases from J, leaving 10 bases between. Germline V gene data show CDR1 as MGHDK and CDR2 as SYGVNS. This entry belongs to a study of blood T cell repertoires in COVID-19. Study-level information: There were acute and convalescent COVID-19 samples, and they came from the United States, Italy and Spain. PBMCs, B-cell-depleted T cells, or T cells were the source of the cDNA or gDNA that made up the material.

The receptor was isolated from a woman over 75 with acute or convalescent COVID-19. The specimen sequenced was peripheral blood. The J gene is TRBJ1-4, the V gene TRBV25-1, with D perhaps matching TRBD1 (6 bases). CDR3 sequence: CASHRAANEKLFF. The DNA for the CDR3 is TGTGCCAGCCACAGGGCGGCTAATGAAAAACTGTTTTTT.